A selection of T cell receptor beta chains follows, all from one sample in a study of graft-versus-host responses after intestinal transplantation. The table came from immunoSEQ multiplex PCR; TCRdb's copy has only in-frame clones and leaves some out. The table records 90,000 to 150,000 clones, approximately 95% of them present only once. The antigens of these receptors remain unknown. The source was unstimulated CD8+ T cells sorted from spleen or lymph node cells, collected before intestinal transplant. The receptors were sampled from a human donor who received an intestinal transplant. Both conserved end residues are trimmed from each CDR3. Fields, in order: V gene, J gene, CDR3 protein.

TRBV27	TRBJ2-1	ASSYGRGNEQF
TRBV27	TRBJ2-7	ASSLSAVSYEQY
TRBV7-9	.	ASSGDRGTEQY
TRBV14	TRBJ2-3	ASSLTSTDTQY
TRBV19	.	ASSITGQRYNLYEQY
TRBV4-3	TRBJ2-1	ASSPSGSSYNEQF
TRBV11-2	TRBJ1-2	ASSSPGGDGGYT
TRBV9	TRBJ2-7	ASSESTAGLTYEQY
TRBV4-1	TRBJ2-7	ASSQGAGYEQY
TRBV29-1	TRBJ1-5	SAIGGGYNQPQH
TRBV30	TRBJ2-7	AWDPGLAGEGTYEQY
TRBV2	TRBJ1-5	ASTLTGSLAGNQPQH
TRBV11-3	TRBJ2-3	ASSLEYWQGMFTDTQY
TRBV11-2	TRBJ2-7	ASSSGLAGTLYPY
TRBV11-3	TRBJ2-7	ASSPLGNLYEQY
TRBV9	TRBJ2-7	ASSDSSYEQY
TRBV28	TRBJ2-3	ASSFPRTSGLTDTQY
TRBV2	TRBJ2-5	ASSEWETQY
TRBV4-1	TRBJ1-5	ASSQWGGKNSNQPQH
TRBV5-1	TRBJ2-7	ASRLNTDYEQY
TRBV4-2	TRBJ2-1	ASSPGLAGWDTYNEQF
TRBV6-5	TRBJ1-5	ASSYSGQGNQPQH
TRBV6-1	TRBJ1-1	ASSERGRGRIPRGAF
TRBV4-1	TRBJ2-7	ASSQDGQGGDEQY
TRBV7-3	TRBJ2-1	ASSTYRGHEQF
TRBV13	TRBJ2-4	ASSLYIAKNIQY
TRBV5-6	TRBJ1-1	ASSWDALNTEAF
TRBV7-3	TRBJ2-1	ASGTSGINEQF
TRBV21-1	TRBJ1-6	ASSKSGANNSPLH
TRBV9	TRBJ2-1	ASSVSGEARYEQF
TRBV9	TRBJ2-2	ASSSPWTSGNTGELF
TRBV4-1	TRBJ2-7	ASSQDGREQY
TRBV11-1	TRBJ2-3	ASSLGQGSSTDTQY
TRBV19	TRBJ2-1	ASSLSGRARNEQF
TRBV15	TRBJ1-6	ATSGGSYSPLH
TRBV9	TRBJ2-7	ASSPPDREYEQY
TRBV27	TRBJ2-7	ASSFGQGSYEQY
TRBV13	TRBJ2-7	ASSLGGTTGSYEQY
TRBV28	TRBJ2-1	ASRHGQEYNEQF
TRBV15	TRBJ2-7	ATSEHRINEQY
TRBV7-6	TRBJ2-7	ASSLVKGSDYEQY
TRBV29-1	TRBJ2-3	SVEEGNRGPDTDTQY
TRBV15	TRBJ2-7	ATSGNPGENYEQY
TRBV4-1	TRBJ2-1	ASSLTRTSGEPGNEQF
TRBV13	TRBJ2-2	ASSFHSLTGELF
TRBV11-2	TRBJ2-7	ASSLVGLAGDGEQY
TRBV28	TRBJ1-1	ASSLGKGSEAF
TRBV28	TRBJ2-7	ASSEGSRAYEQY
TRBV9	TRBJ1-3	ASRPPTGDSSGNTIY
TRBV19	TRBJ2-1	ASSIWSALDEQF